The 29 T cell receptor beta chains below all came from one sample that was sequenced in a study of T cell responses to AZD1222 COVID-19 vaccine. The assay was immunoSEQ multiplex PCR, and TCRdb's table has in-frame clones only and misses some. The data contain 140,000 or so clones, approximately 86% of them seen just once; the ten biggest clones take up 5% to 5.5%. The sample consisted of peripheral blood, taken 28 days after the second dose of the MenACWY control vaccine. Receptors originate from an adult who received the MenACWY meningococcal vaccine as a control.

The J gene is TRBJ1-2, the V gene TRBV5-1; 9 nucleotides agree with TRBD1. Germline-derived CDR1 and CDR2 are SGHRS and YFSETQ. The CDR3 extends over 14 amino acids. The V gene end was trimmed by 4 bases and the J gene end by 4 bases; junction bases not matched to a gene: 5. The CDR3 reads CASSLGQGLYGYTF. CDR3 DNA sequence: TGCGCCAGCAGCCTGGGACAGGGCCTCTATGGCTACACCTTC.

The chain joins TRBV9 to TRBJ2-7; 12 bases are shared with TRBD1. Germline V gene data show CDR1 as SGDLS and CDR2 as YYNGEE. The CDR3 extends over 16 amino acids. V was pared by 4 bases and J by 3 bases, with 8 bases of the junction left unmatched. Written as DNA, the CDR3 is TGTGCCAGCAGCCTGGGGACAGGGGGCTCGTTCTACGAGCAGTACTTC. Its translation: CASSLGTGGSFYEQYF. The entire variable domain, with the rest obtained from reference TRBV9 and TRBJ2-7, is as follows: DSGVTQTPKHLITATGQRVTLRCSPRSGDLSVYWYQQSLDQGLQFLIQYYNGEERAKGNILERFSAQQFPDLHSELNLSSLELGDSALYFCASSLGTGGSFYEQYFGPGTRLTVT.

The chain links TRBV6-5 to TRBJ2-1; D not resolved. The CDR3 is made up of 11 amino acids. V was shortened by 7 bases and J by 9 bases, with 10 bases between the two germline ends. From germline, CDR1 is MNHEY and CDR2 SVGAGI. The CDR3 here is CASNDRAEQFF. Written as DNA, the CDR3 is TGTGCCAGCAACGACCGCGCTGAGCAGTTCTTC.

This chain joins TRBV6-2 or TRBV6-3 and TRBJ1-1; D may be TRBD1 (6 bases). The CDR3 consists of 14 residues. The V gene lost 0 bases and the J gene lost 11 bases, with 16 bases spanning the gap. CDR1 is MNHEY and CDR2 is SVGEGT in the germline V gene. The CDR3 sequence is CASSYSPGALEAFF. CDR3 bases: TGTGCCAGCAGTTACTCCCCAGGGGCCCTCGAGGCTTTCTTT.

The chain links TRBV5-6 to TRBJ2-7; 9 nucleotides align to TRBD1. CDR3 length: 16 amino acids. The trim removed 4 bases at V and 2 bases at J, leaving 10 bases unmatched. Germline CDR1 and CDR2: SGHDT and YYEEEE. The CDR3 region is CASSGGYGQGTYEQYF. In DNA, the CDR3 is TGTGCCAGCAGCGGTGGTTACGGACAGGGGACCTACGAGCAGTACTTC.

The V gene is TRBV5-4, the J gene TRBJ1-3; no definite D call. The germline CDR1 and CDR2 sequences are SGHNT and YYREEE (reference sequence). CDR3 size: 16 residues. V was shortened by 5 bases and J by 2 bases, with 17 bases between the two germline ends. CDR3 DNA: TGTGCCAGCAGTCTGAGTTCCCCGGGGACTGGAAACACCATATATTTT. Residues: CASSLSSPGTGNTIYF.

The chain links TRBV19 to TRBJ1-1, with TRBD1 matching 8 bases. J lost 6 bases, V lost 3 bases, and 3 bases had no gene match. Germline loops: CDR1 LNHDA, CDR2 SQIVND (reference sequence). The CDR3 covers 13 residues. The CDR3 DNA sequence: TGTGCCAGTAGTATCAGACAGGGGCCTGAAGCTTTCTTT. It yields the protein CASSIRQGPEAFF.

In its sample, this clone was seen a few times. This chain connects TRBV20-1 to TRBJ1-2; unclear D gene. The V end lost 3 bases, the J end lost 8 bases, and 22 bases lay between the germline ends. The CDR3 consists of 15 residues. Germline V lookup: CDR1 DFQATT, CDR2 SNEGSKA (reference sequence). CDR3 sequence (DNA): TGCAGTGCTAGTCTGGCGGTAGCTATGTCAAGCGGCTACACCTTC. Protein: CSASLAVAMSSGYTF.

This clone occurred once. V gene TRBV5-4 combines with J gene TRBJ2-5; 7 nucleotides match TRBD2. This CDR3 comprises 13 residues. The V segment lost 3 bases and the J segment 5 bases; nucleotides outside the gene matches: 4. The germline V gene has CDR1 SGHNT and CDR2 YYREEE (reference sequence). CDR3 nucleotides: TGTGCCAGCAGCTCGGGGGGAATGGAGACCCAGTACTTC. Its protein is CASSSGGMETQYF.

The chain uses TRBV13 and TRBJ1-2; tentatively, D is TRBD1 (5 bases). The CDR3 length is 12 residues. Trimming took off 0 bases at V and 10 bases at J, with 9 bases between the two ends. CDR1 PRHDT and CDR2 FYEKMQ come from the germline V gene (reference sequence). CDR3 DNA: TGTGCCAGCAGCTTAGGAACAGGTCCCTACACCTTC. This translates into CASSLGTGPYTF.

The rearrangement joins TRBV10-2 to TRBJ2-7, with 12 bases matching TRBD2. The CDR3 sequence is 15 residues long. Germline V gives CDR1 WSHSY, CDR2 SAAADI. V lost 6 bases and J lost 4; bases outside the gene matches: 7. CDR3 residues: CASSPGLAGIYEQYF. The DNA for the CDR3 is TGCGCCAGCAGCCCCGGACTAGCGGGAATTTACGAGCAGTACTTC.

The chain links TRBV7-9 to TRBJ1-2, with D perhaps TRBD1 (5 bases). Germline-derived CDR1 and CDR2 are SEHNR and FQNEAQ (reference sequence). The CDR3 sequence is 14 residues long. V was cut by 2 bases and J by 4 bases, with 11 bases left in between. CDR3 nucleotides: TGTGCCAGCAGCTTAACGACAGCGTTCTATGGCTACACCTTC. Its protein is CASSLTTAFYGYTF.

V is TRBV28 and J is TRBJ1-2, with D uncertain. Trimming took off 7 bases at V and 4 bases at J, with 19 bases between the two ends. Germline CDR1 reads MDHEN; CDR2 reads SYDVKM. The CDR3 is 15 residues long. CDR3 in amino acids: CASKSGSVKFYGYTF. The CDR3 DNA follows: TGTGCCAGCAAATCCGGCAGCGTGAAGTTCTATGGCTACACCTTC.

The chain links TRBV4-3 to TRBJ1-2, with 11 nucleotides matching TRBD1. V was pared by 4 bases and J by 4 bases, with 5 bases of the junction left unmatched. Per germline, CDR1 LGHNA and CDR2 YSLEER. The CDR3 loop spans 15 amino acids. The CDR3 loop reads CASSLDRGRGYGYTF. CDR3 nucleotides: TGCGCCAGCAGCCTGGACAGGGGGCGAGGCTATGGCTACACCTTC.

This chain links TRBV13 with TRBJ1-5; TRBD1 might be the D (6 bases). The V gene's germline CDR1 is PRHDT and CDR2 FYEKMQ (reference sequence). This CDR3 contains 14 residues. Trimming pared 6 bases from V and 4 bases from J, leaving 13 bases between. CDR3 nucleotide sequence: TGTGCCAGCAGTTCAAAACAGGGAAATCAGCCCCAGCATTTT. As protein: CASSSKQGNQPQHF.

J is TRBJ2-7 and V is TRBV28; 7 bases align to TRBD1. V trimming: 5 bases; J trimming: 6 bases; junction bases outside the gene matches: 10. This CDR3 region has 14 residues. Germline V gene sequence: CDR1 MDHEN, CDR2 SYDVKM. CDR3 nucleotides: TGTGCCAGCAGTCCTACAGGGGAATTCGGCGAGCAGTACTTC. Translated, it gives CASSPTGEFGEQYF.

This clone appeared a few times. The rearrangement links TRBV29-1 to TRBJ2-5; D possibly uses TRBD1 or TRBD2 (6 bases each). CDR1 SQVTM and CDR2 ANQGSEA come from the germline V gene. This CDR3 has 15 amino acids. Trimming cost V 2 bases and J 2 bases, with 15 bases left between them. The CDR3, as DNA: TGCAGCGTTGAAAGACTTCAGGGGAGGCAAGAGACCCAGTACTTC. Protein: CSVERLQGRQETQYF. The full variable domain, rest sourced from reference TRBV29-1 and TRBJ2-5, is SAVISQKPSRDICQRGTSLTIQCQVDSQVTMMFWYRQQPGQSLTLIATANQGSEATYESGFVIDKFPISRPNLTFSTLTVSNMSPEDSSIYLCSVERLQGRQETQYFGPGTRLLVL.

The chain is built from TRBV6-1 and TRBJ2-2, with D uncertain. Trimming shortened V by 5 bases and J by 6 bases, and 10 bases separated the two germline ends. Looked up from germline, CDR1 is MNHNS and CDR2 is SASEGT. The CDR3 loop spans 13 amino acids. The CDR3 spells CASSIAESGELFF. The CDR3 coding sequence is TGTGCCAGCAGTATAGCCGAATCCGGGGAGCTGTTTTTT.

This rearrangement joins TRBV7-9 to TRBJ2-2; D is perhaps TRBD1 or TRBD2 (5 bases each). This CDR3 is 15 amino acids long. Germline lookup yields CDR1 SEHNR and CDR2 FQNEAQ (reference sequence). With 5 bases removed from V and 6 bases from J, the gap between germline ends came to 16 bases. CDR3: CASSPRRGDPGELFF. CDR3 nucleotides: TGTGCCAGCAGCCCTCGAAGGGGAGACCCCGGGGAGCTGTTTTTT. The variable domain in full, completed from reference TRBV7-9 and TRBJ2-2, reads DTGVSQNPRHKITKRGQNVTFRCDPISEHNRLYWYRQTLGQGPEFLTYFQNEAQLEKSRLLSDRFSAERPKGSFSTLEIQRTEQGDSAMYLCASSPRRGDPGELFFGEGSRLTVL.

The V gene is TRBV19, the J gene TRBJ2-3; 9 bases are shared with TRBD1. The germline gives CDR1 LNHDA, CDR2 SQIVND (reference sequence). V trimming: 8 bases; J trimming: 8 bases; junction bases outside the gene matches: 5. The CDR3 covers 12 residues. CDR3 nucleotides: TGTGCCAGTTCCGACAGGGGGGTTACGCAGTATTTT. This gives the protein CASSDRGVTQYF.

The gene calls are TRBV3-1 (or the pseudogene TRBV3-2) and TRBJ2-2, with D perhaps TRBD1 or TRBD2 (5 bases each). V shed 1 base and J shed 6 bases, with 9 bases lying between them. Germline V gene lookup returns CDR1 LGHDT and CDR2 YNNKEL (reference sequence). CDR3 length equals 14 residues. The CDR3, as DNA: TGTGCCAGCAGCCAAGGGGGGTGGGCCGGGGAGCTGTTTTTT. Amino acids: CASSQGGWAGELFF.

Of note for this clone: Other DNA sequences in this sample translate to the same CDR3. This chain joins TRBV4-2 and TRBJ2-7, with D uncertain. V dropped 0 bases and J dropped 2 bases, with 11 bases sitting between them. CDR3 length: 15 residues. The germline gives CDR1 LGHNA, CDR2 YNFKEQ. This CDR3 reads CASSQDLRRTYEQYF. The CDR3 DNA reads TGTGCCAGCAGCCAAGATTTACGGAGAACCTACGAGCAGTACTTC.

This chain links TRBV3-1 (or the pseudogene TRBV3-2) with TRBJ1-2; no definite D call. The ends were cut back, 0 bases at V and 3 bases at J, with 8 bases in the middle. The germline gives CDR1 LGHDT, CDR2 YNNKEL (reference sequence). CDR3 length: 14 amino acids. The CDR3 reads CASSQEKVYYGYTF. Written as DNA, the CDR3 is TGTGCCAGCAGCCAAGAAAAGGTGTACTATGGCTACACCTTC.

V gene TRBV7-2 combines with J gene TRBJ1-6; the D is unclear. CDR1 and CDR2 from the germline V gene are SGHTA and FQGNSA. The CDR3 consists of 14 residues. V lost 3 bases and J lost 4, with 7 bases in between. In DNA, the CDR3 is TGTGCCAGCAGCTTCACCGGGTATAATTCACCCCTCCACTTT. Translated: CASSFTGYNSPLHF.

The rearrangement links TRBV5-8 to TRBJ1-3; 7 positions match TRBD1. CDR3 size: 13 residues. V lost 2 bases and J lost 8; bases outside the gene matches: 4. Looked up from germline, CDR1 is SGHTS and CDR2 is YDEGEE. CDR3 region: CASSLQGTDTIYF. The CDR3 DNA is TGTGCCAGCAGCTTACAGGGGACCGACACCATATATTTT.

A note on this clone: Different DNA sequences within this sample yield the same CDR3. The chain carries TRBV7-9 and TRBJ1-2; D perhaps matches TRBD1 (6 bases). There are 13 residues in the CDR3. Germline V gene sequence: CDR1 SEHNR, CDR2 FQNEAQ (reference sequence). V lost 2 bases and J lost 5, with 9 bases in between. CDR3 region: CASSLKQGYGYTF. CDR3 DNA sequence: TGTGCCAGCAGCTTAAAACAGGGTTATGGCTACACCTTC.

This clone was found a few times. This sequence joins TRBV4-3 and TRBJ1-6, with a weak D call TRBD1 (5 bases). The CDR3 spans 14 residues. Trimming took off 0 bases at V and 9 bases at J, with 9 bases between the two ends. In germline, CDR1 is LGHNA, CDR2 YSLEER. The chain's CDR3 is CASSQDLGVSPLHF. The DNA of the CDR3 is TGCGCCAGCAGCCAAGACCTAGGGGTTTCACCCCTCCACTTT.

This chain joins TRBV7-9 and TRBJ2-7, with 9 bases fitting TRBD2. From germline, CDR1 is SEHNR and CDR2 FQNEAQ (reference sequence). This CDR3 comprises 15 residues. V shed 5 bases, J shed 6 bases, and the junction held 11 bases outside the gene matches. The CDR3 DNA reads TGTGCCAGCAGCCCCGTAGGGCGGGAGGGGGGCGAGCAGTACTTC. Translation gives CASSPVGREGGEQYF.

This clone turned up a few times. V is TRBV6-5 and J is TRBJ1-3; D is unclear. The CDR3 has 14 amino acids. The germline gives CDR1 MNHEY, CDR2 SVGAGI. Trimming took 2 bases from V and 4 from J, leaving 9 bases between them. The CDR3 spells CASSYRGEGNTIYF. CDR3 DNA: TGTGCCAGCAGTTACCGGGGTGAAGGAAACACCATATATTTT.